This TCR beta chain was observed in a study of cytomegalovirus exposure and HLA in healthy donors. Study summary: HLA-typed donors contributed some 85 million unique TCRs, which were held in an early data release.

Researchers ran the PCR with 60 Vbeta and 13 Jbeta primers. Sequenced by immunoSEQ multiplex PCR; TCRdb stores in-frame clones only, minus some. The sample carries roughly 120,000 clones, about 70% recorded once. The germline gives CDR1 SGHTA, CDR2 FQGNSA. Germline trimming cut 5 bases from V and 6 bases from J; bases unmatched to any gene: 4. The CDR3 runs to 14 residues. Only one count was recorded for this clone. The sequence was obtained from a woman in her sixties or seventies in good health and CMV-seropositive. Sequenced: PBMCs. The V and J genes are TRBV7-2 and TRBJ1-6; 7 bases match TRBD1. This CDR3 reads CASSPGTVNSPLHF. The CDR3 nucleotides read TGTGCCAGCAGCCCAGGGACAGTTAATTCACCCCTCCACTTT.